The rows below give T cell receptor beta chains drawn from one sample of a study of cytomegalovirus exposure and HLA in healthy donors. Some clones are missing from TCRdb's copy, which holds only in-frame ones; the method was immunoSEQ multiplex PCR. Among approximately 130,000 clones listed, 70% to 80% were seen once. The specimen sequenced was PBMCs. The receptors come from a man aged 45 to 65 in good health and CMV-seronegative. Each CDR3 is given with its conserved first and last residue. D genes are given only for firm matches. Where a row states a size, it is once, few, many or the class of an expanded clone; other rows omit it.

J gene	V gene	clone size	D gene	CDR3 DNA	CDR3 protein
TRBJ1-5	TRBV7-8	.	.	TGTGCCAGCAGCCCCCAGGTCCCGGGGAATCAGCCCCAGCATTTT	CASSPQVPGNQPQHF
TRBJ1-4	TRBV28	.	.	TGTGCCAGCAGTTTAGGGGGGAAGCGGAACGAAAAACTGTTTTTT	CASSLGGKRNEKLFF
TRBJ2-5	TRBV11-2	.	.	TGTGCCAGCAGTACAGGGTATACTGAGACCCAGTACTTC	CASSTGYTETQYF
TRBJ2-7	TRBV12-1	.	.	TGTGCCAGCAGTTGGTTATGGAGGAGCGAGCAGTACTTC	CASSWLWRSEQYF
TRBJ2-1	TRBV6-5	.	.	TGTGCCAGCAGTTACCGGGGAAGCTCCTACAATGAGCAGTTCTTC	CASSYRGSSYNEQFF
TRBJ2-1	TRBV6-5	.	.	TGTGCCAGCAGCTTGACTGCGAGCTCCTACAATGAGCAGTTCTTC	CASSLTASSYNEQFF
TRBJ1-4	TRBV11-2	.	.	TGTGCCAGCAGCTTAGTCGGGACTAGGGCCGAAAAACTGTTTTTT	CASSLVGTRAEKLFF
TRBJ2-2	TRBV9	.	.	TGTGCCAGCAGCGTAGCCCAGCAGGGCACCGGGGAGCTGTTTTTT	CASSVAQQGTGELFF
TRBJ2-4	TRBV9	.	.	TGTGCCAGCAGCCCCAGACAGGATGGAGCCAAAAACATTCAGTACTTC	CASSPRQDGAKNIQYF
TRBJ1-5	TRBV19	.	.	TGTGCCAGTAGTATGGGAAGGGGGGGCCAGCCCCAGCATTTT	CASSMGRGGQPQHF
TRBJ1-2	TRBV19	.	.	TGTGCCAGTAGTCCCGGGACACCTGGTGGCTACACCTTC	CASSPGTPGGYTF
TRBJ1-1	TRBV10-3	.	TRBD1	TGTGCCATCAGTGACGGGGGACAGGGACTCAACACTGAAGCTTTCTTT	CAISDGGQGLNTEAFF
TRBJ2-5	TRBV11-2	once	.	TGTGCCAGCAGCGTATCCCAAGAGACCCAGTACTTC	CASSVSQETQYF
TRBJ1-4	TRBV10-3	once	TRBD1	TGTGCCATCAGTGATACCGGGACAGGGATAGGGGCTAATGAAAAACTGTTTTTT	CAISDTGTGIGANEKLFF
TRBJ2-5	TRBV25-1	.	TRBD1	TGTGCCAGCAGTGGACGACAGGGCCAGTACCAAGAGACCCAGTACTTC	CASSGRQGQYQETQYF
TRBJ1-5	TRBV28	few	.	TGTGCCAGCAGTTTCCAGGGCCCGTGGCCCCAGCATTTT	CASSFQGPWPQHF
TRBJ2-7	TRBV7-2	.	.	TGTGCCAGCAGCTTAGGGGGCCGGTTCTCCTACGAGCAGTACTTC	CASSLGGRFSYEQYF
TRBJ1-5	TRBV7-2	.	TRBD1	TGTGCCAGCGGCAGGGGGATCAATCAGCCCCAGCATTTT	CASGRGINQPQHF
TRBJ1-1	TRBV6-6	.	TRBD1	TGTGCCAGCAGTTCCCGGGACAGGGGAGCGAGCACTGAAGCTTTCTTT	CASSSRDRGASTEAFF
TRBJ2-2	TRBV2	.	.	TGTGCCAGCGCGTGGGGGCGGAACACCGGGGAGCTGTTTTTT	CASAWGRNTGELFF
TRBJ1-2	TRBV19	once	TRBD1	TGTGCCAGTAGTTCTGGGACAGGGGGCTACACCTTC	CASSSGTGGYTF
TRBJ1-2	TRBV6-1	.	TRBD1	TGTGCCAGCAGTGAAGGTGGGGACAGGATCTATGGCTACACCTTC	CASSEGGDRIYGYTF
TRBJ1-2	TRBV20-1	.	.	TGCAGTGCTAGAGATTTCAATGGCTACACCTTC	CSARDFNGYTF
TRBJ2-7	TRBV28	few	TRBD2	TGTGCCAGCAGTCGGACTAGCGGGAGATACGAGCAGTACTTC	CASSRTSGRYEQYF
TRBJ1-5	TRBV28	.	TRBD1	TGTGCCAGCAGGGGACAGGGCGGCAATCAGCCCCAGCATTTT	CASRGQGGNQPQHF
TRBJ1-5	TRBV2	few	.	TGTGCCAGCTCCCTCGCCCGGGATGGTCAGCCCCAGCATTTT	CASSLARDGQPQHF
TRBJ2-3	TRBV28	.	.	TGTGCCAGCAGTTCGGGGAGCACAGATACGCAGTATTTT	CASSSGSTDTQYF
TRBJ1-1	TRBV30	.	.	TGTGCCTGGAGTCCCACGGAGCGGTCGAACACTGAAGCTTTCTTT	CAWSPTERSNTEAFF
TRBJ2-2	TRBV28	.	.	TGTGCCAGCAGCCTGGGGGCCGCGAACACCGGGGAGCTGTTTTTT	CASSLGAANTGELFF
TRBJ2-1	TRBV7-9	.	TRBD2	TGTGCCAGCAGTCCGGGACTAGCGGGGTCAGCTGGGTACAATGAGCAGTTCTTC	CASSPGLAGSAGYNEQFF
TRBJ1-2	TRBV28	.	TRBD1	TGTGCCAGCAGTTTATTTGGACAGGCCTATGGCTACACCTTC	CASSLFGQAYGYTF
TRBJ2-3	TRBV28	.	TRBD2	TGTGCCAGCAGTTTGGCTAGCGGGAGTGCCGCAGATACGCAGTATTTT	CASSLASGSAADTQYF
TRBJ2-7	TRBV7-9	.	.	TGTGCCAGCAGCTTAATGCAGGGGTCCCACTACGAGCAGTACTTC	CASSLMQGSHYEQYF
TRBJ2-1	TRBV6-6	.	.	TGTGCCAGCAGTCGGGACTGGAACAATGAGCAGTTCTTC	CASSRDWNNEQFF
TRBJ1-1	TRBV29-1	.	TRBD1	TGCAGCGTTGATGGGTCTACAGGGGGCTTTGTGAACACTGAAGCTTTCTTT	CSVDGSTGGFVNTEAFF
TRBJ2-3	TRBV7-9	few	.	TGTGCCAGCAGCTTGTCAGGTTCAAGCACAGATACGCAGTATTTT	CASSLSGSSTDTQYF
TRBJ2-5	TRBV28	once	.	TGTGCCAGCAGTTCTCTAGGGGCTGAGACCCAGTACTTC	CASSSLGAETQYF
TRBJ2-7	TRBV4-2	once	TRBD2	TGTGCCAGCAGCCAAGACGTGGGAGGGCCGGGGGAGCAGTACTTC	CASSQDVGGPGEQYF
TRBJ2-1	TRBV6-6	once	TRBD2	TGTGCCAGCAGTCTCGGGACTAGCGGTTACAATGAGCAGTTCTTC	CASSLGTSGYNEQFF
TRBJ2-7	TRBV18	.	.	TGTGCCAGCTCACCCTTTGGGGAGTTGGACGAGCAGTACTTC	CASSPFGELDEQYF
TRBJ2-2	TRBV5-1	.	.	TGCGCCAGCAGCTTGTTGGCAGGGTCGAACACCGGGGAGCTGTTTTTT	CASSLLAGSNTGELFF
TRBJ2-7	TRBV6-1	.	.	TGTGCCAGCAGTGAGGTCATCGCCTCAGTGGAGCAGTACTTC	CASSEVIASVEQYF
TRBJ1-2	TRBV4-2	few	.	TGTGCCAGCAGCCAAGACACAGATAACTATGGCTACACCTTC	CASSQDTDNYGYTF
TRBJ2-3	TRBV29-1	.	TRBD2	TGCAGCGTTGTGGGTAGCGGGAGGGCCCCAGATACGCAGTATTTT	CSVVGSGRAPDTQYF
TRBJ1-1	TRBV9	.	.	TGTGCCAGCAGCGCGGACCCGGACCGCTACCCCCGGGGCACTGAAGCTTTCTTT	CASSADPDRYPRGTEAFF
TRBJ2-1	TRBV6-6	.	.	TGTGCCAGCAGTTACCGCGGTGCTGAGCAGTTCTTC	CASSYRGAEQFF
TRBJ1-2	TRBV9	.	TRBD1	TGTGCCAGCAGCCCATACGAAAGGGGGCGCTATGGCTACACCTTC	CASSPYERGRYGYTF
TRBJ2-7	TRBV4-3	.	.	TGCGCCAGCAGCCAAGATCGGCGGCAGAACTACGAGCAGTACTTC	CASSQDRRQNYEQYF
TRBJ1-6	TRBV7-9	.	.	TGTGCCAGCAGCTTCGCGGAGGGCCCCTATAATTCACCCCTCCACTTT	CASSFAEGPYNSPLHF
TRBJ2-7	TRBV29-1	.	.	TGCAGCGCTCTGGCTCAGACCTACGAGCAGTACTTC	CSALAQTYEQYF
TRBJ2-2	TRBV13	.	.	TGTGCCAGCAGCCGGTCGAGGAACACCGGGGAGCTGTTTTTT	CASSRSRNTGELFF
TRBJ2-5	TRBV5-1	.	TRBD1	TGCGCCAGCAGCCCGGGACAGGGGCGAGAGACCCAGTACTTC	CASSPGQGRETQYF
TRBJ2-7	TRBV18	.	TRBD1	TGTGCCAGCTCTCCGGGACAGGGGGCTTCCGAGCAGTACTTC	CASSPGQGASEQYF
TRBJ1-4	TRBV9	.	TRBD1	TGTGCCAGCAGCCCAGGACAGGGGTCAACTAATGAAAAACTGTTTTTT	CASSPGQGSTNEKLFF
TRBJ1-1	TRBV20-1	.	.	TGCAGTGCCGTTTCGGGGACTGAAGCTTTCTTT	CSAVSGTEAFF